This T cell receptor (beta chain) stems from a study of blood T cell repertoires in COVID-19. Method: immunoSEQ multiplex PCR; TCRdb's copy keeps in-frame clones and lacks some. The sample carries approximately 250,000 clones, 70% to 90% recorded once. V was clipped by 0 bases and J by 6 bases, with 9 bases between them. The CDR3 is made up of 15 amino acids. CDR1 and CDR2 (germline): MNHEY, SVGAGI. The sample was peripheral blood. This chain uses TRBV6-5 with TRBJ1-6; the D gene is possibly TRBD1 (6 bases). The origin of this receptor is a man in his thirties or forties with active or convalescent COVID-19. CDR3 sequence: CASSYSGRGNSPLHF. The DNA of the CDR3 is TGTGCCAGCAGTTACTCGGGCAGGGGTAATTCACCCCTCCACTTT.